One sample yielded the 15 T cell receptor beta chains listed below, sequenced in a study of blood T cell repertoires in COVID-19 (TCRdb year 2020). Preparation of the library involved the immunoSEQ multiplex PCR assay. TCRdb provides this immuneACCESS table in a form limited to in-frame rearrangements. Some clones are lacking; in checked studies, under half of them reflect an unresolved V gene, and why the rest are absent is not known. The sample table records around 310,000 clones; 70% to 90% of these occur just once. The ten biggest clones cover about an eighth of the sample. The sample consisted of peripheral blood. These receptors were taken from a woman between 55 and 75 years old with acute or convalescent COVID-19.

V is TRBV5-1 and J is TRBJ2-3, with TRBD1 matching over 7 bases. CDR1 and CDR2 from the germline V gene are SGHRS and YFSETQ. The CDR3 runs to 16 residues. V was clipped by 2 bases and J by 0 bases; unmatched bases: 6. The CDR3 sequence: CASSLQGTTSTDTQYF. CDR3 nucleotides: TGCGCCAGCAGCTTACAGGGGACCACTAGCACAGATACGCAGTATTTT.

The chain couples TRBV9 to TRBJ1-6; D is possibly TRBD1 (5 bases). The CDR3 covers 15 residues. Trimming stripped 0 bases from V and 3 bases from J, with 7 bases between. Germline-derived CDR1 and CDR2 are SGDLS and YYNGEE. The CDR3 DNA reads TGTGCCAGCAGCGTAGGGGGGGGCTATAATTCACCCCTCCACTTT. It specifies CASSVGGGYNSPLHF. The full variable domain, in which reference TRBV9 and TRBJ1-6 provide the parts outside the CDR3, is DSGVTQTPKHLITATGQRVTLRCSPRSGDLSVYWYQQSLDQGLQFLIQYYNGEERAKGNILERFSAQQFPDLHSELNLSSLELGDSALYFCASSVGGGYNSPLHFGNGTRLTVT.

The chain carries TRBV24-1 and TRBJ1-5; D is uncertain. The CDR3 contains 14 residues. V lost 4 bases and J 9 bases, leaving 15 bases between the germline ends. Germline-derived CDR1 and CDR2 are KGHDR and SFDVKD. The CDR3 nucleotides read TGTGCCACCAGTGACCCGGGGTCAGGTGGGCCCCAGCATTTT. Protein: CATSDPGSGGPQHF.

This clone was detected once. The same CDR3 is also encoded by other DNA sequences in this sample. The gene calls are TRBV11-3 and TRBJ2-1; 8 bases agree with TRBD2. The V gene end was trimmed by 5 bases and the J gene end by 6 bases; junction bases not matched to a gene: 3. The CDR3 loop spans 13 amino acids. Germline values: CDR1 SGHNT, CDR2 YENEEA. CDR3 protein: CASSPGTSNEQFF. CDR3 bases: TGTGCCAGCAGCCCGGGGACTAGCAATGAGCAGTTCTTC.

V and J are TRBV5-6 and TRBJ1-2; weak D call: TRBD1 (5 bases). The V gene lost 4 bases and the J gene lost 4 bases, with 8 bases spanning the gap. The CDR3 spans 12 residues. Germline-derived CDR1 and CDR2 are SGHDT and YYEEEE. The CDR3 DNA reads as TGTGCCAGCAGCAGGGGTCTCTATGGCTACACCTTC. Protein: CASSRGLYGYTF. The full variable domain, with the rest looked up from reference TRBV5-6 and TRBJ1-2, is DAGVTQSPTHLIKTRGQQVTLRCSPKSGHDTVSWYQQALGQGPQFIFQYYEEEERQRGNFPDRFSGHQFPNYSSELNVNALLLGDSALYLCASSRGLYGYTFGSGTRLTVV.

V usage is TRBV7-2 and J usage is TRBJ2-3; 11 bases are shared with TRBD1. J lost 3 bases, V lost 5 bases, and 4 bases had no gene match. The CDR3 runs to 15 residues. CDR1 is SGHTA, CDR2 FQGNSA, per germline. The CDR3 nucleotides are TGTGCCAGCAGCCGGGGGGACAGGGGGACAGATACGCAGTATTTT. Translation gives CASSRGDRGTDTQYF.

The chain couples TRBV4-3 to TRBJ1-2; D uncertain. V was shortened by 2 bases and J by 3 bases, with 16 bases between the two germline ends. Germline assignment: CDR1 LGHNA and CDR2 YSLEER. The CDR3 totals 16 residues. Here the CDR3 reads CASSQRRNGEDYGYTF. In DNA form, the CDR3 reads TGCGCCAGCAGCCAACGCCGGAACGGGGAAGACTATGGCTACACCTTC.

This chain uses TRBV18 with TRBJ1-6; D is perhaps TRBD1 (6 bases). Germline CDR1 KGHSH, CDR2 LQKENI. The V end was cut by 4 bases, the J end by 5 bases, with 12 bases between. The CDR3 contains 15 residues. Written as DNA, the CDR3 is TGTGCCAGCTCACTCCCCCCAGGGGATAATTCACCCCTCCACTTT. Translation: CASSLPPGDNSPLHF.

The rearrangement joins TRBV5-1 to TRBJ1-4; the match to TRBD1 covers 10 bases. CDR1 and CDR2 from the germline V gene are SGHRS and YFSETQ. The J segment lost 6 bases and the V segment lost 4 bases, leaving 9 bases of the junction unmatched. The CDR3 runs to 16 residues. DNA of the CDR3: TGCGCCAGCAGCCCCAAACCGGACAGGGGGTATGAAAAACTGTTTTTT. Its protein product is CASSPKPDRGYEKLFF.

This chain links TRBV28 with TRBJ1-5, with D tentatively TRBD1 (5 bases). There are 16 residues in the CDR3. V shed 5 bases and J shed 5 bases, with 19 bases lying between them. The germline V gene encodes CDR1 MDHEN and CDR2 SYDVKM. CDR3 bases: TGTGCCAGCAGTCTCCCAGGGACTTTTCGCGATCAGCCCCAGCATTTT. It yields the protein CASSLPGTFRDQPQHF. Filled out from reference TRBV28 and TRBJ1-5, the complete variable domain reads DVKVTQSSRYLVKRTGEKVFLECVQDMDHENMFWYRQDPGLGLRLIYFSYDVKMKEKGDIPEGYSVSREKKERFSLILESASTNQTSMYLCASSLPGTFRDQPQHFGDGTRLSIL.

This clone has only a few counts. The rearrangement links TRBV7-9 to TRBJ2-1; the match to TRBD1 covers 11 bases. Trimming cost V 5 bases and J 8 bases; bases outside gene matches: 5. Germline-derived CDR1 and CDR2 are SEHNR and FQNEAQ (reference sequence). CDR3 length equals 14 residues. The CDR3 nucleotides read TGTGCCAGCAGCCGCCGGGACAGGGGGTATGAGCAGTTCTTC. As protein: CASSRRDRGYEQFF.

The chain is built from TRBV30 and TRBJ2-5, with D maybe TRBD2 (6 bases). In germline, CDR1 is GTSNPN, CDR2 SVGIG (reference sequence). The CDR3 consists of 14 residues. Trimming pared 0 bases from V and 2 bases from J, leaving 10 bases between. CDR3 amino acids: CAWSVKREQETQYF. In DNA, the CDR3 is TGTGCCTGGAGTGTAAAACGGGAGCAAGAGACCCAGTACTTC.

This chain links TRBV7-2 with TRBJ2-2; tentative D call: TRBD2 (5 bases). Germline V lookup: CDR1 SGHTA, CDR2 FQGNSA. V lost 5 bases, J lost 1 base, and 11 bases lay in between. The CDR3 is made up of 15 amino acids. The CDR3 here is CASSVDTRNTGELFF. DNA of the CDR3: TGTGCCAGCAGCGTAGACACTAGGAACACCGGGGAGCTGTTTTTT.

The V gene is TRBV19, the J gene TRBJ2-1; D perhaps matches TRBD2 (6 bases). With 7 bases removed from V and 10 bases from J, the gap between germline ends came to 20 bases. This CDR3 is built from 14 residues. CDR1 is LNHDA and CDR2 is SQIVND in the germline V gene (reference sequence). The CDR3 DNA reads as TGTGCCAGTACCCGGGACCCGGGACTGCAAGAGCAGTTCTTC. Encoded protein: CASTRDPGLQEQFF.

V gene TRBV9 combines with J gene TRBJ2-6, with TRBD1 identical over 10 bases. V shed 3 bases, J shed 3 bases, and the junction held 6 bases outside the gene matches. The CDR3 loop spans 17 amino acids. The germline V gene has CDR1 SGDLS and CDR2 YYNGEE. The CDR3, as DNA: TGTGCCAGCAGCGCCCGGGACAGGGGTAGTGGGGCCAACGTCCTGACTTTC. It is translated as CASSARDRGSGANVLTF.